Sequencing of this T cell receptor (beta chain) was carried out in a study of regulatory T cells in long-lasting Graves disease. This clonotype appeared a few times. Indicated time point: persistent/refractory GD, antithyroid drugs over 5 years with positive TRAb. The TCR library was made from RNA extracted from PBMCs. J lost 3 bases, V lost 9 bases, and 3 bases had no gene match. The V gene's germline CDR1 is SSHAT and CDR2 FNYEAQ (reference sequence). The CDR3 extends over 13 amino acids. CDR3-region Arm-PCR and iRepertoire HTBI primers produced the TCR beta libraries. TCRdb passed the multiplex PCR reads through MiXCR, listing each CDR3 protein once. Of 500,000 to 800,000 distinct CDR3 sequences listed, about 30% were seen once; the top ten hold 40% to 55%.

The source is a female donor with Graves disease. Here the sequenced sample was peripheral blood mononuclear cells (PBMCs), taken when the disease was refractory, from a patient treated with antithyroid drugs. The chain uses TRBV7-7 and TRBJ2-2, with 8 nucleotides matching TRBD2. CDR3 DNA: TGTGCCAGTGGACTAGCCGACACCGGGGAGCTGTTTTTT. Translating gives CASGLADTGELFF.